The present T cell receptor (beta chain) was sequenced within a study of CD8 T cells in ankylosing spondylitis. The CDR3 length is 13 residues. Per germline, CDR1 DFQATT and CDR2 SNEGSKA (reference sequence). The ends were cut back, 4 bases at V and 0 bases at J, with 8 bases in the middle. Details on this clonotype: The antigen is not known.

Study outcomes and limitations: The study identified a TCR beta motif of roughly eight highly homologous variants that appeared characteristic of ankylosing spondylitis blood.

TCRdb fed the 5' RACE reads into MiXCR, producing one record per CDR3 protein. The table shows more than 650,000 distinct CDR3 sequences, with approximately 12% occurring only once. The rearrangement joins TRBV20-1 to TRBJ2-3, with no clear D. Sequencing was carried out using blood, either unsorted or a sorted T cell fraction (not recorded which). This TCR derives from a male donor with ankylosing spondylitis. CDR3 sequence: CSAILSSTDTQYF. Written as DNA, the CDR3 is TGCAGTGCTATACTCTCTAGCACAGATACGCAGTATTTT.